This T cell receptor (beta chain) was obtained from a study of blood T cell repertoires in COVID-19. There are 15 residues in the CDR3. Trimming took off 2 bases at V and 5 bases at J, with 15 bases between the two ends. Germline V gene sequence: CDR1 MNHEY, CDR2 SVGEGT. Methods used by the authors: Amplification of reference gene primers was used by the study to estimate nucleated cell counts. Sequenced by immunoSEQ multiplex PCR; TCRdb stores in-frame clones only, minus some. The D gene and trimming were derived from the DNA, and the V and J assignments and clone size from that table. The sample records fewer than 300,000 clones, over 80% being singletons.

This clonotype was obtained from a middle-aged woman who had recovered from COVID-19. Sequenced input: peripheral blood. The rearrangement uses TRBV6-2 or TRBV6-3 and TRBJ1-1; D may be TRBD1 (5 bases). CDR3 DNA: TGTGCCAGCAGTTACCCGGGCCCGGGGGGGACTGAAGCTTTCTTT. This gives the protein CASSYPGPGGTEAFF.